This entry concerns a single T cell receptor beta chain. The record originates from a study of blood T cell repertoires in COVID-19. On the study more broadly: Researchers got acute and convalescent COVID-19 samples from the United States, Italy and Spain. PBMCs, B-cell-depleted T cells, or T cells provided the cDNA or gDNA that made up the material.

This CDR3 has 12 amino acids. Germline V gives CDR1 GTSNPN, CDR2 SVGIG (reference sequence). V was shortened by 2 bases and J by 3 bases, with 7 bases between the two germline ends. As processed by the authors: Reference gene primers were amplified, and this amplification served to estimate nucleated cell counts. The table came from immunoSEQ multiplex PCR; TCRdb's copy has only in-frame clones and leaves some out. V, J and clone size reflect that table, while D and trimming were determined from the DNA. The sample lists about 43,000 clones; roughly 90% were seen once. The source of this sequence is a woman older than 75 with active COVID-19. Material for sequencing was peripheral blood. The J gene is TRBJ1-1, the V gene TRBV30; no reliable D call. The CDR3 coding sequence is TGTGCCTGGAGTCCCTCGGACACTGAAGCTTTCTTT. This codes for CAWSPSDTEAFF.